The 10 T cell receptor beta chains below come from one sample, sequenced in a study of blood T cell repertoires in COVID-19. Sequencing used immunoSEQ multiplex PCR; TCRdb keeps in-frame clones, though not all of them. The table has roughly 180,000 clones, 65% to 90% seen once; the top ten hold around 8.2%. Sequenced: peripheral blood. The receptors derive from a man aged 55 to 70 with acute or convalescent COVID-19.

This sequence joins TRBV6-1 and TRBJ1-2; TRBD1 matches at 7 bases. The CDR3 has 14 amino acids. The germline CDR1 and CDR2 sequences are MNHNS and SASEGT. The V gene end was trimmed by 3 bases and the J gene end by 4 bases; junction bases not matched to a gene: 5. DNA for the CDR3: TGTGCCAGCAGTGAGCAGGGGGGAGGCTATGGCTACACCTTC. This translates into CASSEQGGGYGYTF.

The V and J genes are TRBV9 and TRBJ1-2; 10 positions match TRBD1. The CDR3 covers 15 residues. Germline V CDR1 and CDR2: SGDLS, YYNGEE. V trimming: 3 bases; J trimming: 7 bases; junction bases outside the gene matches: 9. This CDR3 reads CASSANRQGALGYTF. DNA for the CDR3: TGTGCCAGCAGCGCAAACCGACAGGGGGCACTTGGCTACACCTTC.

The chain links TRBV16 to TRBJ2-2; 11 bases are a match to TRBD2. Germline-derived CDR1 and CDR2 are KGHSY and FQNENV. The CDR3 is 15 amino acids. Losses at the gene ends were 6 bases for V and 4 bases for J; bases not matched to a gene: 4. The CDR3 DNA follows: TGTGCCAGCAGTCCCCTAGCGGGAGGCACCGGGGAGCTGTTTTTT. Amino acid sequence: CASSPLAGGTGELFF. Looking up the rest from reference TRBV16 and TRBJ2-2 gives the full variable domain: GEEVAQTPKHLVRGEGQKAKLYCAPIKGHSYVFWYQQVLKNEFKFLISFQNENVFDETGMPKERFSAKCLPNSPCSLEIQATKLEDSAVYFCASSPLAGGTGELFFGEGSRLTVL.

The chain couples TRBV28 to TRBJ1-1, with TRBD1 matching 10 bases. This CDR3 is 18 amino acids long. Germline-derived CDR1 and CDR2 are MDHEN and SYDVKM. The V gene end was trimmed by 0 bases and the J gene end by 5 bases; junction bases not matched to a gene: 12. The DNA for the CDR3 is TGTGCCAGCAGTTTATGGCCCGGGACAGGGGATAAGGGAACTGAAGCTTTCTTT. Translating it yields CASSLWPGTGDKGTEAFF. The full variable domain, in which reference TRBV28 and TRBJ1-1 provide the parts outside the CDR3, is DVKVTQSSRYLVKRTGEKVFLECVQDMDHENMFWYRQDPGLGLRLIYFSYDVKMKEKGDIPEGYSVSREKKERFSLILESASTNQTSMYLCASSLWPGTGDKGTEAFFGQGTRLTVV.

The CDR3 DNA sequence: TGCGCCAGCCCTTACGGGGAAGCGACCCAGTACTTC. Translation: CASPYGEATQYF. This sequence joins TRBV23-1 and TRBJ2-5, with D perhaps matching TRBD2 (5 bases). TRBV23-1 is an ORF, and what it does is uncertain. The V end lost 8 bases, the J end lost 7 bases, and 14 bases lay between the germline ends. This CDR3 is 12 amino acids long.

CDR3 sequence (DNA): TGTGCCAGTAGTAGCAGGTCCTCTGGGGCCAACGTCCTGACTTTC. Translated, it gives CASSSRSSGANVLTF. The chain is built from TRBV19 and TRBJ2-6; D gene unclear. CDR3 length equals 15 residues. V gave up 4 bases and J gave up 0 bases, with 7 bases separating them. CDR1 LNHDA and CDR2 SQIVND come from the germline V gene (reference sequence).

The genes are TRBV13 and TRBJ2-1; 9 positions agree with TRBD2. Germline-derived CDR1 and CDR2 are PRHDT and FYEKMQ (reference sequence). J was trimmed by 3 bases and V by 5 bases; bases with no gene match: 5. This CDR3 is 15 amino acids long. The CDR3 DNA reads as TGTGCCAGCAGCGGGGGCGGGAGGGTCTACAATGAGCAGTTCTTC. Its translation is CASSGGGRVYNEQFF. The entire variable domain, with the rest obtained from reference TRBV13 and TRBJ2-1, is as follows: AAGVIQSPRHLIKEKRETATLKCYPIPRHDTVYWYQQGPGQDPQFLISFYEKMQSDKGSIPDRFSAQQFSDYHSELNMSSLELGDSALYFCASSGGGRVYNEQFFGPGTRLTVL.

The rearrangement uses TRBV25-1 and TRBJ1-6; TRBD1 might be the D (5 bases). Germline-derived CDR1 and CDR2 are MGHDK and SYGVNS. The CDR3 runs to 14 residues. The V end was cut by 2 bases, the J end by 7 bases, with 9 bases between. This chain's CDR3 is CASSEQGRNSPLHF. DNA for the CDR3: TGTGCCAGCAGTGAACAGGGCCGGAATTCACCCCTCCACTTT. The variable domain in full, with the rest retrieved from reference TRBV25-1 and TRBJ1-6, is EADIYQTPRYLVIGTGKKITLECSQTMGHDKMYWYQQDPGMELHLIHYSYGVNSTEKGDLSSESTVSRIRTEHFPLTLESARPSHTSQYLCASSEQGRNSPLHFGNGTRLTVT.

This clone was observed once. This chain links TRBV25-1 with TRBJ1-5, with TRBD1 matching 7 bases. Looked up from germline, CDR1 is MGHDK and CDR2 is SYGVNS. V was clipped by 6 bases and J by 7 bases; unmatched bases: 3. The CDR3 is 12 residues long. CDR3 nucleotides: TGTGCCAGCAGGACAGGGAGGCAGCCCCAGCATTTT. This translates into CASRTGRQPQHF.

The CDR3 nucleotides read TGCGCCAGCAGCTTGTTATACGGCACTGAAGCTTTCTTT. Protein sequence: CASSLLYGTEAFF. V usage is TRBV5-1 and J usage is TRBJ1-1; D is ambiguous. This CDR3 is 13 amino acids long. The V and J ends lost 1 base and 4 bases respectively, with 8 bases between them. Germline assignment: CDR1 SGHRS and CDR2 YFSETQ.